Presented here are 12 T cell receptor beta chains from one specimen sequenced in a study of CD8+ T cells in alopecia areata. After isolation, RNA underwent reverse transcription to generate cDNA as the sequencing template. TCRdb's table, derived via immunoSEQ multiplex PCR, lists solely in-frame clones and lacks some. The data contain fewer than 250,000 clones, 50% to 60% of them singletons. Treatment of the sample: oral pan-JAK inhibitor, 5-10 mg twice daily. This material consisted of CD4+ T cells sorted from blood, taken at week 4, from a patient treated with tofacitinib. The receptors stem from a human donor with alopecia areata.

The chain links TRBV29-1 to TRBJ2-5; 10 bases match TRBD1. The ends lost 5 bases at V and 5 bases at J; junction bases unmatched: 5. The length of the CDR3 is 13 residues. The germline gives CDR1 SQVTM, CDR2 ANQGSEA. As DNA, the CDR3 is TGCAGCGTTCCCCGGGGACAGGGGGAGACCCAGTACTTC. Protein: CSVPRGQGETQYF.

The rearrangement links TRBV28 to TRBJ2-3; D ambiguous. V lost 2 bases, J lost 7 bases, and 7 bases lay in between. The CDR3 length is 12 residues. Germline CDR1 reads MDHEN; CDR2 reads SYDVKM. CDR3 sequence (DNA): TGTGCCAGCAGTTTAAAGGTTCATACGCAGTATTTT. Its protein product is CASSLKVHTQYF.

The CDR3: CAWSVPEGNTEAFF. CDR3 nucleotide sequence: TGTGCCTGGAGTGTGCCGGAGGGGAACACTGAAGCTTTCTTT. The rearrangement uses TRBV30 and TRBJ1-1, with unresolved D. Germline values: CDR1 GTSNPN, CDR2 SVGIG (reference sequence). CDR3 size: 14 residues. V was cut by 0 bases and J by 1 base, with 9 bases left in between.

This clone was picked up a small number of times. The germline gene is not matched at one end of the junction; a read error may be the cause. In nucleotides, the CDR3 is TGCAGCGTTGAAGATCGCGTCAGGACGGCCTTC. This codes for CSVEDRVRTAF. V is TRBV29-1 and J is TRBJ1-2; D is unclear. The CDR3 is made up of 11 amino acids. Per germline, CDR1 SQVTM and CDR2 ANQGSEA.

This sequence joins TRBV14 and TRBJ2-2; D might be TRBD2 (6 bases). The CDR3 totals 15 residues. V was cut by 5 bases and J by 2 bases, with 12 bases left in between. CDR1 SGHDN and CDR2 FVKESK come from the germline V gene. CDR3 residues: CASSYLSGNTGELFF. CDR3 nucleotides: TGTGCCAGCAGCTACCTTAGCGGAAACACCGGGGAGCTGTTTTTT.

The genes are TRBV29-1 and TRBJ1-1; D is uncertain. Germline V lookup: CDR1 SQVTM, CDR2 ANQGSEA. V was pared by 8 bases and J by 1 base, with 8 bases between. The CDR3 spans 11 residues. The CDR3 protein is CSFRGNTEAFF. CDR3 coding DNA: TGCAGCTTTCGAGGGAACACTGAAGCTTTCTTT.

The V and J genes are TRBV30 and TRBJ1-1; D is unresolved. Trimming cost V 1 base and J 0 bases, with 6 bases left between them. The CDR3 length is 13 residues. Germline V lookup: CDR1 GTSNPN, CDR2 SVGIG (reference sequence). DNA for the CDR3: TGTGCCTGGAGTGCTAAGATGAACACTGAAGCTTTCTTT. Translated, it gives CAWSAKMNTEAFF.

The chain carries TRBV29-1 and TRBJ2-7; TRBD1 matches at 8 bases. The CDR3 is 15 amino acids. V lost 5 bases, J lost 0 bases, and 9 bases stayed unmatched. Per the germline V gene, CDR1 is SQVTM and CDR2 is ANQGSEA. In nucleotides, the CDR3 is TGCAGCGTTTCTACGGGACAGGCGAACTCCTACGAGCAGTACTTC. Its translation is CSVSTGQANSYEQYF.

The chain couples TRBV29-1 to TRBJ1-2; a weak D match, TRBD1 (5 bases). Germline V gene lookup returns CDR1 SQVTM and CDR2 ANQGSEA. The CDR3 consists of 13 residues. The V end lost 0 bases, the J end lost 8 bases, and 13 bases lay between the germline ends. In nucleotides, the CDR3 is TGCAGCGTTGAAGATCAAGGGGCTAGGGGCTACACCTTC. As protein: CSVEDQGARGYTF.

In the case of this clone: Other DNA sequences in this sample translate to the same CDR3. This sequence joins TRBV15 and TRBJ2-1; D is ambiguous. V dropped 3 bases and J dropped 6 bases, with 3 bases sitting between them. The CDR3 has 11 amino acids. Germline assignment: CDR1 LNHNV and CDR2 YYDKDF (reference sequence). CDR3 region: CATSRFNEQFF. The CDR3 DNA is TGTGCCACCAGCAGGTTCAATGAGCAGTTCTTC.

About this clone: Relative to the germline gene, one junction end is altered; a read error may explain this. The V call is TRBV6-5, the J call TRBJ1-5; D is unresolved. Germline V CDR1 and CDR2: MNHEY, SVGAGI. CDR3 length: 14 amino acids. The CDR3 protein is CAISESAANQPQHF. For the CDR3, the DNA is TGTGCCATCAGTGAGTCCGCGGCGAATCAGCCCCAGCATTTT.

Notes on this clone: This CDR3 is also generated by other DNA sequences in the sample. J is TRBJ2-5 and V is TRBV29-1; D ambiguous. The V end was cut by 6 bases, the J end by 4 bases, with 6 bases between. The CDR3 is 10 amino acids. Germline loops: CDR1 SQVTM, CDR2 ANQGSEA. CDR3 loop: CSVRIETQYF. Here the CDR3 DNA reads TGCAGCGTCCGCATAGAGACCCAGTACTTC.